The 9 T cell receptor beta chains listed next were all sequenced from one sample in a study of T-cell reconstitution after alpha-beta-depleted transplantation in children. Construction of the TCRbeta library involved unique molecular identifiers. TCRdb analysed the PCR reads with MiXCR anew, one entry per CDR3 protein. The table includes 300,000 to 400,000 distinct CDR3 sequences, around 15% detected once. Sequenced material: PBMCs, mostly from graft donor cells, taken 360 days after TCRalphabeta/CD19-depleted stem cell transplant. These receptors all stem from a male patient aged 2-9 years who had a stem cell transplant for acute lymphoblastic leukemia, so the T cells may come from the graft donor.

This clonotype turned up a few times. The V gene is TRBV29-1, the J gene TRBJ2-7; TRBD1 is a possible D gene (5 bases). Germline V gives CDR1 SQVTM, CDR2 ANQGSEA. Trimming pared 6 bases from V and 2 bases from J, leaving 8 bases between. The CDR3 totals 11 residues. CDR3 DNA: TGCAGCGTACAGGCAACCTACGAGCAGTACTTC. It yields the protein CSVQATYEQYF.

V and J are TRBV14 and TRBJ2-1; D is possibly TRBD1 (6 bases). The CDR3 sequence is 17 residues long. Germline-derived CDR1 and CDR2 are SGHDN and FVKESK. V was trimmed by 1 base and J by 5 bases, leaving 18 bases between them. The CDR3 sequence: CASSQGVGAWGHNEQFF. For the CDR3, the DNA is TGTGCCAGCAGCCAAGGCGTGGGGGCGTGGGGCCACAATGAGCAGTTCTTC.

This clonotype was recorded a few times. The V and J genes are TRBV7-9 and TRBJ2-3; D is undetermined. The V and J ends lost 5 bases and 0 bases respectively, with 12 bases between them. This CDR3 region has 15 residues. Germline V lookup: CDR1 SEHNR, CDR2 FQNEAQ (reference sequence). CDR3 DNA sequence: TGTGCCAGCAGCCCGTCCTCATTGAGCACAGATACGCAGTATTTT. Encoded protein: CASSPSSLSTDTQYF.

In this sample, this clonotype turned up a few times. CDR3 loop: CATRATDLAEAFF. The CDR3 nucleotides read TGTGCCACCAGGGCGACAGATCTAGCTGAAGCTTTCTTT. This chain connects TRBV15 to TRBJ1-1, with a possible D match to TRBD1 (5 bases). The germline V gene has CDR1 LNHNV and CDR2 YYDKDF (reference sequence). The CDR3 spans 13 residues. The V end lost 6 bases, the J end lost 6 bases, and 14 bases lay between the germline ends.

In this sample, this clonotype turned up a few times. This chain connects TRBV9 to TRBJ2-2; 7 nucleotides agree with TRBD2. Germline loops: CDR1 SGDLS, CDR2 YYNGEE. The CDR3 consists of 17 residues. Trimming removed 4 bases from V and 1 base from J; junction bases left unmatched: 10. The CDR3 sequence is CASSPEKLAMNTGELFF. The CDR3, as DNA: TGTGCCAGCAGCCCCGAGAAACTAGCGATGAACACCGGGGAGCTGTTTTTT.

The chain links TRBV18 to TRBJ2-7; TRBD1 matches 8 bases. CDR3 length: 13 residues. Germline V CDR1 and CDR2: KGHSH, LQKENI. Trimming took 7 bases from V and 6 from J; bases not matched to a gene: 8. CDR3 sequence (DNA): TGTGCCAGCTGCCGGGACAGGCAAAGCGAGCAGTACTTC. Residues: CASCRDRQSEQYF.

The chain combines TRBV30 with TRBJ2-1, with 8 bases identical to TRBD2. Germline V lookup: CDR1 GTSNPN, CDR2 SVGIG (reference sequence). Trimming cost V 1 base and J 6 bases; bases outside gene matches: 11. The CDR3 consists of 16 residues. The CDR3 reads CAWSGGTGRGGNEQFF. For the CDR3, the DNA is TGTGCCTGGAGTGGCGGGACCGGGAGGGGGGGCAATGAGCAGTTCTTC.

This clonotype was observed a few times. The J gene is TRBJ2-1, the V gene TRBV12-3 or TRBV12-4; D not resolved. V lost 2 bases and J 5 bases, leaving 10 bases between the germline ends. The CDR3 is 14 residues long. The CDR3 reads CASSLLSPNNEQFF. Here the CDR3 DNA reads TGTGCCAGCAGTTTACTATCCCCCAACAATGAGCAGTTCTTC.

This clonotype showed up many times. As DNA, the CDR3 is TGTGCCAGCAGCTTCCTCGGGAGAGGGGCAGATACGCAGTATTTT. It encodes CASSFLGRGADTQYF. This chain uses TRBV7-9 with TRBJ2-3; tentative D call: TRBD2 (6 bases). Germline CDR1 SEHNR, CDR2 FQNEAQ (reference sequence). V was cut by 3 bases and J by 4 bases, with 14 bases left in between. The CDR3 contains 15 residues.